The clone carrying this TCR beta chain has at least ten counts. What it binds is not known. This entry belongs to a study of early T cells in non-severe SARS-CoV-2 infection. As for the study in general: Sequencing targeted bulk RNA from unsorted whole blood, leaving chains unpaired.

V trimming: 4 bases; J trimming: 1 base; junction bases outside the gene matches: 8. CDR1 is SGHRS and CDR2 is YFSETQ in the germline V gene. This CDR3 region has 16 residues. Researchers tagged individual cDNA molecules with unique molecular identifiers. TCRdb independently ran MiXCR on the 5' RACE reads; one entry per CDR3 protein. The sample holds 50,000 to 55,000 distinct CDR3 sequences, about 9.1% seen once. Study conclusions and caveats: Comparison of clonotypes with VDJdb favored anti-spike CD8 responses while missing private and CD4 specificities.

This sequence originates from an adult who was a healthcare worker with PCR-confirmed SARS-CoV-2 infection or an uninfected control (not recorded which). The chain combines TRBV5-1 with TRBJ2-1, with 7 nucleotides matching TRBD2. The sample was whole blood. The CDR3 DNA is TGCGCCAGCAGCCTTCGCCTAGCGGTATCCTACAATGAGCAGTTCTTC. This sequence encodes CASSLRLAVSYNEQFF.